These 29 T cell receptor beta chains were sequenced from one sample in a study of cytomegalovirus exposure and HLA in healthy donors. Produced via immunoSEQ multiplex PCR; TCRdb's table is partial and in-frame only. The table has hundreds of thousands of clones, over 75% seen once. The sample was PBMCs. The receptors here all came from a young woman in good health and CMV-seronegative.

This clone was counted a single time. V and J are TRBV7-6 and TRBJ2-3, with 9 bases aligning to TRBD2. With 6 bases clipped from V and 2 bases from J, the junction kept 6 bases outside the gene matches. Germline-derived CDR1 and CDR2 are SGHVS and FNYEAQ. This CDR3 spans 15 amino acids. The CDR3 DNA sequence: TGTGCCAGCAGTCAGACTAGCGGAACCACAGATACGCAGTATTTT. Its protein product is CASSQTSGTTDTQYF. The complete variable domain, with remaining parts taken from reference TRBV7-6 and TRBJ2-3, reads GAGVSQSPRYKVTKRGQDVALRCDPISGHVSLYWYRQALGQGPEFLTYFNYEAQQDKSGLPNDRFSAERPEGSISTLTIQRTEQRDSAMYRCASSQTSGTTDTQYFGPGTRLTVL.

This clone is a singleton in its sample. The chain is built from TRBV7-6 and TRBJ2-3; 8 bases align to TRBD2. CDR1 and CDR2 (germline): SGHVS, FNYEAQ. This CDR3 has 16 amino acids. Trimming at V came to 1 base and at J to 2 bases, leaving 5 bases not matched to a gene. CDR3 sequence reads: CASSLVAGSHTDTQYF. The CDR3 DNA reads TGTGCCAGCAGCTTAGTAGCGGGATCCCACACAGATACGCAGTATTTT.

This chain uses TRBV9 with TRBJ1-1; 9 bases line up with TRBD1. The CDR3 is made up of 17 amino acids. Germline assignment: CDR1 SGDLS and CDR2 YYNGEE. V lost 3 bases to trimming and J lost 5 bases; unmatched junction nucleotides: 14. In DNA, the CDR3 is TGTGCCAGCAGCGGAATACAGGGGGCGAAGTCCTTAACTGAAGCTTTCTTT. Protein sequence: CASSGIQGAKSLTEAFF.

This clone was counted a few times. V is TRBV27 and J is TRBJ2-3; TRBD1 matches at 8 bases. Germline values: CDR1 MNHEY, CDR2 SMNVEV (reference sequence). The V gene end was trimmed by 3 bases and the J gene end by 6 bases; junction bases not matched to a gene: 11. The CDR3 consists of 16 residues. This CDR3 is CASSLRPGGIGDTQYF. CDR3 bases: TGTGCCAGCAGTTTGAGGCCAGGGGGCATTGGGGATACGCAGTATTTT.

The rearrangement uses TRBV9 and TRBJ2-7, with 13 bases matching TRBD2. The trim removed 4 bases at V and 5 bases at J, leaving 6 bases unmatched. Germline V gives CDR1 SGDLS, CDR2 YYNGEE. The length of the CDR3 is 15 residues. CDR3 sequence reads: CASSPGLAGANEQYF. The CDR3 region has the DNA TGTGCCAGCAGCCCCGGACTAGCGGGAGCGAACGAGCAGTACTTC.

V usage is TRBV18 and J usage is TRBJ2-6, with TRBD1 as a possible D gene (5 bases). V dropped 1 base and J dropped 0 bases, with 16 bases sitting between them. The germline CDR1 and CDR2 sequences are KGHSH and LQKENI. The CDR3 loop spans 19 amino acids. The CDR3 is CASSPRLTVRLSGANVLTF. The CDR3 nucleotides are TGTGCCAGCTCACCACGATTGACAGTTCGCCTCTCTGGGGCCAACGTCCTGACTTTC.

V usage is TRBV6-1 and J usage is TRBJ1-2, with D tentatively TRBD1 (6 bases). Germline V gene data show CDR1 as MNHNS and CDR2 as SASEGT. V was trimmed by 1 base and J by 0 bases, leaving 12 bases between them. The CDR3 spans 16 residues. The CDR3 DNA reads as TGTGCCAGCAGTGAAGGACAGGAACAAGCTAACTATGGCTACACCTTC. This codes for CASSEGQEQANYGYTF.

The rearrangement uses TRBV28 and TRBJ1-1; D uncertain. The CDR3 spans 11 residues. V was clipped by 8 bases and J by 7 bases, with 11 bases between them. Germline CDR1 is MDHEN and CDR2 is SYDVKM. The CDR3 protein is CASVVGGEAFF. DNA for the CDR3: TGTGCCAGCGTCGTTGGAGGTGAAGCTTTCTTT.

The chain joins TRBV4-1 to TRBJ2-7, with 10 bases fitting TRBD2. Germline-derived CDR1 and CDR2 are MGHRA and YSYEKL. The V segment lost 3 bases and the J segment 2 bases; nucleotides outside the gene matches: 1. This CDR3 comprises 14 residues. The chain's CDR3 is CASSHLAGAYEQYF. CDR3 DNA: TGCGCCAGCAGCCATCTAGCGGGAGCCTACGAGCAGTACTTC.

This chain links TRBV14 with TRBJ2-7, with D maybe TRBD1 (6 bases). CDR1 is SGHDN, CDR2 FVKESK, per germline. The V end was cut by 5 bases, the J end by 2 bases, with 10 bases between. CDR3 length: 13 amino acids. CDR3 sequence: CASSRDIAYEQYF. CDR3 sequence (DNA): TGTGCCAGCAGCAGGGACATAGCCTACGAGCAGTACTTC.

Here the CDR3 DNA reads TGTGCCAGCTCACGGCAGGGACTACCCGCGGGGGAGCTGTTTTTT. Translating gives CASSRQGLPAGELFF. This rearrangement joins TRBV27 to TRBJ2-2; 7 bases match TRBD2. The V gene's germline CDR1 is MNHEY and CDR2 SMNVEV (reference sequence). The CDR3 spans 15 residues. The junction had 14 bases not matched to a gene; V was cut back by 8 bases and J by 8 bases.

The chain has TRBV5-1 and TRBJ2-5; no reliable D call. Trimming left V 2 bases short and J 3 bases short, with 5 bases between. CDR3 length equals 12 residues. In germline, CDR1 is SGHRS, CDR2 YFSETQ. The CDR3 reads CASSFPKETQYF. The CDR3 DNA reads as TGCGCCAGCAGCTTCCCAAAAGAGACCCAGTACTTC.

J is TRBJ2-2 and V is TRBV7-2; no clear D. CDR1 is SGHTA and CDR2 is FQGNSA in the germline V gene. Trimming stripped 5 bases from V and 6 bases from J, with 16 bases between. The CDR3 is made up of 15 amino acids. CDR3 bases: TGTGCCAGCAGCCGGAGAACTACGGTATCCGGGGAGCTGTTTTTT. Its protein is CASSRRTTVSGELFF.

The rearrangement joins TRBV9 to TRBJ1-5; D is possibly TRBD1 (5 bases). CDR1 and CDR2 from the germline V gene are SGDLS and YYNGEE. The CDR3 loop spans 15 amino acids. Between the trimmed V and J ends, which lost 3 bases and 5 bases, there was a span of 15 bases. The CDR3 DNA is TGTGCCAGCAGCGGCCCCGGGGGGGGACATCAGCCCCAGCATTTT. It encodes CASSGPGGGHQPQHF.

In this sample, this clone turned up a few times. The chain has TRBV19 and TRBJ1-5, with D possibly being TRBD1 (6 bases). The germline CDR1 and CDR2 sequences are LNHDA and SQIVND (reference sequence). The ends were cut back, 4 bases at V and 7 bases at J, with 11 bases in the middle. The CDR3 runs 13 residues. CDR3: CASSTQGFQPQHF. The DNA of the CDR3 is TGTGCCAGTAGTACCCAGGGGTTCCAGCCCCAGCATTTT.

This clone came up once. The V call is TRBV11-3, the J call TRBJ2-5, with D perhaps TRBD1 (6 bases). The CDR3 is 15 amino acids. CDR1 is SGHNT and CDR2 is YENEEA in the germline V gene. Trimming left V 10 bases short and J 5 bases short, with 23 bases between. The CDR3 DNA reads TGTGCCACCTTGTGGGGGAATGGGACATTGGAGACCCAGTACTTC. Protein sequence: CATLWGNGTLETQYF.

The CDR3 coding sequence is TGCGCCAGCAGCTTGGTTGACGGGATCTCTGGGGCCAACGTCCTGACTTTC. This codes for CASSLVDGISGANVLTF. The chain couples TRBV5-1 to TRBJ2-6; D perhaps matches TRBD2 (5 bases). The CDR3 is 17 amino acids. V was cut by 0 bases and J by 0 bases, with 10 bases left in between. Germline CDR1 and CDR2: SGHRS and YFSETQ.

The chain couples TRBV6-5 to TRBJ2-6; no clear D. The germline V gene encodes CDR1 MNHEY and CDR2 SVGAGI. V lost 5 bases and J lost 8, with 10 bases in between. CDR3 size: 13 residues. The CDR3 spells CASSPTRSNVLTF. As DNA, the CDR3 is TGTGCCAGCAGTCCAACCCGGTCCAACGTCCTGACTTTC.

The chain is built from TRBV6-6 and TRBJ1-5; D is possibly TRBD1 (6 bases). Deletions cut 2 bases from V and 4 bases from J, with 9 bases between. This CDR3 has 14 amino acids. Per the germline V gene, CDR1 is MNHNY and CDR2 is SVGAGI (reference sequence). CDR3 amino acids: CASSYPDSNQPQHF. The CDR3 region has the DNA TGTGCCAGCAGTTACCCGGACAGTAATCAGCCCCAGCATTTT.

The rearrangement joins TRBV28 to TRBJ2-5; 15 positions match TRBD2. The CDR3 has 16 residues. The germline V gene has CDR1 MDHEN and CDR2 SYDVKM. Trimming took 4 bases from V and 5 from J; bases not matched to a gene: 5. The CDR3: CASSWTSGRAGETQYF. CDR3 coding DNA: TGTGCCAGCAGTTGGACTAGCGGGAGGGCCGGGGAGACCCAGTACTTC.

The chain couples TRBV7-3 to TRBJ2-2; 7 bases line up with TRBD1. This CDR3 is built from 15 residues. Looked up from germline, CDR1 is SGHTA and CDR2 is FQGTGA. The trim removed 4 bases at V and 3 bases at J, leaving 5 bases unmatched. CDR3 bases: TGTGCCAGCAGCTCCCCCCAGGGGGACACCGGGGAGCTGTTTTTT. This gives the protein CASSSPQGDTGELFF. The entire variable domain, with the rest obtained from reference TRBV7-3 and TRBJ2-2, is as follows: GAGVSQTPSNKVTEKGKYVELRCDPISGHTALYWYRQSLGQGPEFLIYFQGTGAADDSGLPNDRFFAVRPEGSVSTLKIQRTERGDSAVYLCASSSPQGDTGELFFGEGSRLTVL.

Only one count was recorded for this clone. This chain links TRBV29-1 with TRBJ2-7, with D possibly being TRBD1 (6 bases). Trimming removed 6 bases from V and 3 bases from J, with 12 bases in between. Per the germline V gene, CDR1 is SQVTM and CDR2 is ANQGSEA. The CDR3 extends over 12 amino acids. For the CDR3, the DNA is TGCAGCGTGGGGGCGGACCGCTACGAGCAGTACTTC. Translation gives CSVGADRYEQYF.

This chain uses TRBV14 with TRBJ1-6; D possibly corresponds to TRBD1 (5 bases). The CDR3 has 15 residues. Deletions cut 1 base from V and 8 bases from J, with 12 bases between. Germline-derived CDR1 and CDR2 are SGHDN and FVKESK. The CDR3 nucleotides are TGTGCCAGCAGCCAAGGGAGGGGTGGGGATTCACCCCTCCACTTT. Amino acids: CASSQGRGGDSPLHF.

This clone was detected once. The CDR3 loop reads CASSQRGGRRAGELFF. CDR3 DNA: TGTGCCAGCAGCCAGCGGGGCGGGAGGAGGGCCGGGGAGCTGTTTTTT. V is TRBV27 and J is TRBJ2-2, with 8 nucleotides matching TRBD2. Germline assignment: CDR1 MNHEY and CDR2 SMNVEV (reference sequence). The CDR3 spans 16 residues. V gave up 6 bases and J gave up 6 bases; unmatched junction bases: 12.

CDR3 nucleotide sequence: TGTGCCAGCAGCGCAACTAGCGGGAGGTCCTACGAGCAGTACTTC. It translates to CASSATSGRSYEQYF. J is TRBJ2-7 and V is TRBV7-2; 12 bases line up with TRBD2. Germline CDR1 reads SGHTA; CDR2 reads FQGNSA. The CDR3 has 15 residues. Trimming removed 5 bases from V and 1 base from J; junction bases left unmatched: 3.

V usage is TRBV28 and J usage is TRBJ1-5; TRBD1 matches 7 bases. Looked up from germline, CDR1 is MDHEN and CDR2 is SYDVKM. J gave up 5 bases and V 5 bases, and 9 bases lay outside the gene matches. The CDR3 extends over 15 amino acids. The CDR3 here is CASSQRGQGYQPQHF. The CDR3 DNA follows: TGTGCCAGCAGTCAAAGGGGGCAGGGGTATCAGCCCCAGCATTTT.

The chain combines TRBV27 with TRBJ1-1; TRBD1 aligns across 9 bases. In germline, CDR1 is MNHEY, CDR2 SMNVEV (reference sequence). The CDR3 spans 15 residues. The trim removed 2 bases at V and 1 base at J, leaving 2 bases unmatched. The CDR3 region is CASSLGTGSNTEAFF. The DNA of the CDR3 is TGTGCCAGCAGTTTAGGGACAGGGTCGAACACTGAAGCTTTCTTT.

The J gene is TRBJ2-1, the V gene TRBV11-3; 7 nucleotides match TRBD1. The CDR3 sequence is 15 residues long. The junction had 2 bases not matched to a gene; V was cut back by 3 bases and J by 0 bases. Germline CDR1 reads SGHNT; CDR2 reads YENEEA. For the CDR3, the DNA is TGTGCCAGCAGCTTGGGGGACAGCTCCTACAATGAGCAGTTCTTC. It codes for CASSLGDSSYNEQFF.

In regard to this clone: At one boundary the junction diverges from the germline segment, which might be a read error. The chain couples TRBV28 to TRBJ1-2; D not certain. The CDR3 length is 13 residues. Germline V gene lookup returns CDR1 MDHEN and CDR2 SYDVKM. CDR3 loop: CASSRGGNYGYTF. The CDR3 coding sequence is TGTGCCAGCAGCCGCGGTGGCAACTACGGCTACACCTTC.